The clone carrying this TCR beta chain occurred once. Its matching antigen is unknown. These data come from a study of T cell responses to AZD1222 COVID-19 vaccine. At the level of the study: Second-dose groups at about 4 or about 12 weeks were pooled.

Findings and caveats of the study: A mostly white British donor set with more females was recruited, and clonal diversity was possibly underestimated.

Method: immunoSEQ multiplex PCR; TCRdb's copy keeps in-frame clones and lacks some. This table holds over 150,000 clones, about nine tenths found once. The CDR3 is made up of 13 amino acids. Germline CDR1 is SGHDT and CDR2 is YYEEEE. The V gene end was trimmed by 4 bases and the J gene end by 9 bases; junction bases not matched to a gene: 6. The sample here was peripheral blood, taken on day 0 of AZD1222 vaccination. The origin of this receptor is an adult in good health. The chain couples TRBV5-6 to TRBJ2-3; 9 positions match TRBD2. The CDR3 loop is CASSTLGTSTQYF. DNA for the CDR3: TGTGCCAGCAGCACGCTCGGGACTAGCACGCAGTATTTT.